The 3 T cell receptor beta chains below all came from one sample that was sequenced in a study of OX40 agonist ivuxolimab in advanced cancers. Profiled with immunoSEQ multiplex PCR; TCRdb holds only in-frame clones, not every one. The repertoire includes tens of thousands of clones, around 87% of them detected once, and more than 0.3% sits in the top ten. Sequencing used CD4+ or CD8+ T cells sorted from blood, obtained in a trial of the OX40 agonist ivuxolimab. The receptors were sampled from an adult with an advanced solid tumor such as melanoma, head and neck, liver or kidney cancer.

For this clone: Other DNA sequences within the sample encode an identical CDR3. The chain joins TRBV30 to TRBJ1-1, with D maybe TRBD1 (5 bases). Trimming took off 2 bases at V and 2 bases at J, with 15 bases between the two ends. Germline-derived CDR1 and CDR2 are GTSNPN and SVGIG (reference sequence). The CDR3 is made up of 15 amino acids. DNA of the CDR3: TGTGCCTGGAGTAAGTTCGCGGGGCACAACACTGAAGCTTTCTTT. This sequence encodes CAWSKFAGHNTEAFF.

The J gene is TRBJ2-2, the V gene TRBV5-1; TRBD2 is a possible D gene (6 bases). V was trimmed by 1 base and J by 6 bases, leaving 13 bases between them. This CDR3 has 15 amino acids. Germline assignment: CDR1 SGHRS and CDR2 YFSETQ. CDR3 residues: CASSLNSGGSGELFF. The CDR3 coding sequence is TGCGCCAGCAGCTTGAATAGCGGTGGGTCCGGGGAGCTGTTTTTT.

V gene TRBV6-6 combines with J gene TRBJ2-7; D is undetermined. V was pared by 2 bases and J by 1 base, with 6 bases between. This CDR3 comprises 13 residues. Germline V gene data show CDR1 as MNHNY and CDR2 as SVGAGI (reference sequence). In DNA form, the CDR3 reads TGTGCCAGCAGTTACGGCGCATCCTACGAGCAGTACGTC. This translates into CASSYGASYEQYV.